What follows are 15 T cell receptor beta chains derived from one specimen sequenced in a study of regulatory T cells in long-lasting Graves disease. The time point was: persistent/refractory GD, antithyroid drugs over 5 years with positive TRAb. After RNA was extracted from PBMCs, the TCR library was made from it. In building TCR beta libraries, iRepertoire HTBI primers were used together with Arm-PCR of CDR3 regions. TCRdb analysed the multiplex PCR reads with MiXCR anew, one entry per CDR3 protein. The data contain fewer than 600,000 distinct CDR3 sequences, 22% of them singletons. The input for sequencing was peripheral blood mononuclear cells (PBMCs), taken when the disease was refractory, from a patient treated with antithyroid drugs. These receptors originate from a female donor with Graves disease.

As to this clonotype: The conserved closing phenylalanine or tryptophan is absent in this CDR3, likely reflecting a read error. V is TRBV7-2 and J is TRBJ1-1; possible D gene TRBD1, 5 bases. Trimming took off 6 bases at V and 4 bases at J, with 12 bases between the two ends. Germline V gives CDR1 SGHTA, CDR2 FQGNSA. The CDR3 is 13 amino acids. The chain's CDR3 is CASSPGIATEAFL. The CDR3 coding sequence is TGTGCCAGCAGTCCAGGGATCGCCACTGAAGCTTTCCTT.

The chain combines TRBV4-3 with TRBJ2-1, with D possibly TRBD2 on 6 matching bases. The CDR3 has 18 amino acids. Germline CDR1 and CDR2: LGHNA and YSLEER. Deletions cut 4 bases from V and 0 bases from J, with 19 bases between. The CDR3 DNA sequence: TGCGCCAGCAGCCTATCTTTACTAGCCGTTCGCTCCTACAATGAGCAGTTCTTC. Amino acid sequence: CASSLSLLAVRSYNEQFF.

In this sample, this clonotype turned up many times. The chain recombines TRBV28 with TRBJ1-1; D remains unclear. The CDR3 consists of 14 residues. V was trimmed by 4 bases and J by 1 base, leaving 10 bases between them. Germline V gene sequence: CDR1 MDHEN, CDR2 SYDVKM. The CDR3 DNA reads as TGTGCCAGCAGTTACCGGGATTCGAACACTGAAGCTTTCTTT. Translating it yields CASSYRDSNTEAFF.

This clonotype occurred many times. The rearrangement joins TRBV28 to TRBJ1-2; no firm D call. Per the germline V gene, CDR1 is MDHEN and CDR2 is SYDVKM. V was pared by 6 bases and J by 9 bases, with 11 bases between. This CDR3 has 11 amino acids. Written as DNA, the CDR3 is TGTGCCAGCAGGGGCCCCCCACGCTACACCTTC. Translation gives CASRGPPRYTF.

This clonotype has only one observation. J is TRBJ1-6 and V is TRBV20-1, with D unclear. The V gene lost 5 bases and the J gene lost 6 bases, with 17 bases spanning the gap. CDR3 length: 15 residues. The V gene's germline CDR1 is DFQATT and CDR2 SNEGSKA (reference sequence). The CDR3 DNA reads TGCAGTGCTGCCGCCGGGGAGGCCTGTAATTCACCCCTCCACTTT. Encoded protein: CSAAAGEACNSPLHF.

This clonotype was counted between two and nine times. V gene TRBV19 combines with J gene TRBJ1-2; no reliable D call. The CDR3 contains 14 residues. V lost 3 bases to trimming and J lost 4 bases, with 12 bases between them. Germline CDR1 is LNHDA and CDR2 is SQIVND (reference sequence). This CDR3 is CASSIFGRIYGYTF. The CDR3 region has the DNA TGTGCCAGTAGTATTTTCGGGCGGATCTATGGCTACACCTTC.

The V gene is TRBV6-2 or TRBV6-3, the J gene TRBJ1-5; the match to TRBD1 covers 7 bases. The CDR3 contains 16 residues. Trimming at V came to 5 bases and at J to 1 base, leaving 8 bases not matched to a gene. From germline, CDR1 is MNHEY and CDR2 SVGEGT. The CDR3 loop reads CASSELTGRSNQPQHF. The CDR3 DNA reads as TGTGCCAGCAGTGAACTGACAGGGCGAAGCAATCAGCCCCAGCATTTT.

V usage is TRBV3-1 and J usage is TRBJ2-5; TRBD2 matches 10 bases. Germline CDR1 LGHDT, CDR2 YNNKEL (reference sequence). CDR3 length: 14 amino acids. After removal of 4 bases from V and 4 bases from J, the junction contained 3 bases not matched to a gene. The CDR3 loop reads CASSPGTSAETQYF. The CDR3 DNA is TGTGCCAGCAGCCCCGGGACTAGCGCAGAGACCCAGTACTTC.

The table lists this clonotype with many counts. The rearrangement joins TRBV5-8 to TRBJ1-2, with a weak D call TRBD1 (6 bases). Germline CDR1 is SGHTS and CDR2 is YDEGEE. The CDR3 totals 18 residues. V gave up 5 bases and J gave up 2 bases, with 25 bases separating them. The CDR3 region has the DNA TGTGCCAGCAGACGCGAAAAGGGGACACCCCAACGGAACTATGGCTACACCTTC. It specifies CASRREKGTPQRNYGYTF.

The chain joins TRBV12-3 or TRBV12-4 to TRBJ2-7, with D possibly matching TRBD1 (6 bases). With 3 bases removed from V and 6 bases from J, the gap between germline ends came to 12 bases. The CDR3 has 13 amino acids. The CDR3 here is CASSLTGVREQYF. The CDR3 coding sequence is TGTGCCAGCAGTTTGACAGGTGTTCGCGAGCAGTACTTC.

This clonotype was seen repeatedly, ten times or more. This rearrangement joins TRBV27 to TRBJ2-7, with TRBD1 matching 8 bases. This CDR3 has 15 amino acids. V lost 5 bases and J lost 1; bases outside the gene matches: 7. CDR1 is MNHEY and CDR2 is SMNVEV in the germline V gene (reference sequence). The chain's CDR3 is CASSPGQGLSYEQYF. The CDR3 DNA reads TGTGCCAGCAGTCCCGGACAGGGCCTTTCCTACGAGCAGTACTTC.

The chain joins TRBV4-1 to TRBJ1-6, with D perhaps TRBD1 (6 bases). The germline V gene has CDR1 MGHRA and CDR2 YSYEKL. The CDR3 runs 15 residues. Trimming removed 2 bases from V and 8 bases from J, with 13 bases in between. The CDR3 protein is CASSQPDRLYSPLHF. The CDR3 bases are TGCGCCAGCAGCCAACCCGACAGGTTGTATTCACCCCTCCACTTT.

This clonotype was seen only a few times. The genes are TRBV19 and TRBJ1-1, with D perhaps matching TRBD1 (5 bases). The CDR3 extends over 15 amino acids. With 5 bases removed from V and 1 base from J, the gap between germline ends came to 14 bases. Per germline, CDR1 LNHDA and CDR2 SQIVND (reference sequence). Here the CDR3 reads CASSAMGDPNTEAFF. The DNA for the CDR3 is TGTGCCAGTAGTGCAATGGGGGACCCGAACACTGAAGCTTTCTTT.

CDR3 region: CSVEATDSTDTQYF. CDR3 bases: TGCAGCGTTGAGGCCACGGACAGCACAGATACGCAGTATTTT. The gene calls are TRBV29-1 and TRBJ2-3; D ambiguous. CDR1 is SQVTM, CDR2 ANQGSEA, per germline. This CDR3 has 14 amino acids. Trimming removed 3 bases from V and 0 bases from J, with 10 bases in between.

In its sample, this clonotype was seen many times. The chain is built from TRBV20-1 and TRBJ1-1; the match to TRBD1 covers 8 bases. V lost 5 bases and J lost 4; bases outside the gene matches: 9. CDR3 length: 14 residues. Germline loops: CDR1 DFQATT, CDR2 SNEGSKA (reference sequence). CDR3 protein: CSAPRTTGGTEAFF. CDR3 coding DNA: TGCAGTGCTCCCAGGACAACAGGGGGCACTGAAGCTTTCTTT.